Following are 18 T cell receptor beta chains from one sample sequenced in a study of CD8+CD57+ T cells in acquired aplastic anemia. Genomic DNA constituted the template upon which TCR beta VDJ and CDR3 profiling was performed. MiXCR, applied by TCRdb to the reads, yields one record per CDR3 protein. The sample lists 200,000 to 250,000 distinct CDR3 sequences; over 55% were seen once. Sequencing input: sorted CD4+, CD8+, or CD8+CD57+ T cells (not recorded which) from PBMCs. These receptors originate from a human donor in good health.

This clonotype was counted between two and nine times. The chain employs TRBV2 and TRBJ1-6; 8 bases align to TRBD1. V gave up 8 bases and J gave up 6 bases; unmatched junction bases: 3. Germline lookup yields CDR1 SNHLY and CDR2 FYNNEI. This CDR3 has 13 residues. CDR3 protein: CASLGQGNSPLHF. DNA of the CDR3: TGTGCCAGCCTCGGACAGGGTAATTCACCCCTCCACTTT.

The gene calls are TRBV19 and TRBJ1-2, with D hard to call. Trimming shortened V by 5 bases and J by 2 bases, and 15 bases separated the two germline ends. CDR1 and CDR2 from the germline V gene are LNHDA and SQIVND (reference sequence). The CDR3 is 15 residues long. For the CDR3, the DNA is TGTGCCAGTAGTGATCTTGGGAAACCCAACTATGGCTACACCTTC. It is translated as CASSDLGKPNYGYTF.

This chain uses TRBV29-1 with TRBJ1-1, with 8 bases identical to TRBD1. This CDR3 contains 11 residues. Germline V lookup: CDR1 SQVTM, CDR2 ANQGSEA. J gave up 7 bases and V 2 bases, and 0 bases lay outside the gene matches. The CDR3 DNA follows: TGCAGCGTTGAAACAGGGGGTGAAGCTTTCTTT. This gives the protein CSVETGGEAFF.

The gene calls are TRBV15 and TRBJ2-2, with 11 bases lining up with TRBD2. The CDR3 contains 16 residues. The germline V gene encodes CDR1 LNHNV and CDR2 YYDKDF (reference sequence). The V gene end was trimmed by 7 bases and the J gene end by 6 bases; junction bases not matched to a gene: 10. The CDR3 nucleotides read TGTGCCACCAACCCGACTAGCGGGGAGTCTTCCGGGGAGCTGTTTTTT. Protein product: CATNPTSGESSGELFF.

V and J are TRBV25-1 and TRBJ2-1, with D possibly TRBD2 on 6 matching bases. V lost 5 bases to trimming and J lost 9 bases, with 11 bases between them. CDR3 length: 12 residues. Per germline, CDR1 MGHDK and CDR2 SYGVNS. The chain's CDR3 is CASSLVEGEQFF. The DNA for the CDR3 is TGTGCCAGCAGTCTGGTGGAGGGTGAGCAGTTCTTC.

Many counts were recorded for this clonotype. The chain combines TRBV5-1 with TRBJ1-1, with TRBD1 matching over 8 bases. Germline lookup yields CDR1 SGHRS and CDR2 YFSETQ. Trimming at V came to 2 bases and at J to 5 bases, leaving 5 bases not matched to a gene. CDR3 length: 14 residues. CDR3 nucleotides: TGCGCCAGCAGCTTAGAACAGGGGGGTACTGAAGCTTTCTTT. It encodes CASSLEQGGTEAFF. The full variable domain, its missing parts supplied by reference TRBV5-1 and TRBJ1-1, is KAGVTQTPRYLIKTRGQQVTLSCSPISGHRSVSWYQQTPGQGLQFLFEYFSETQRNKGNFPGRFSGRQFSNSRSEMNVSTLELGDSALYLCASSLEQGGTEAFFGQGTRLTVV.

V and J are TRBV7-9 and TRBJ1-1, with a weak D call TRBD1 (6 bases). Trimming stripped 3 bases from V and 7 bases from J, with 12 bases between. CDR1 is SEHNR, CDR2 FQNEAQ, per germline (reference sequence). CDR3 size: 13 residues. CDR3 sequence reads: CASSLGGAIEAFF. The CDR3 DNA reads as TGTGCCAGCAGCTTGGGGGGGGCAATTGAAGCTTTCTTT.

The chain has TRBV7-2 and TRBJ2-1; 7 bases match TRBD2. V shed 11 bases and J 6 bases; nucleotides not matched to a gene: 10. Germline loops: CDR1 SGHTA, CDR2 FQGNSA. The length of the CDR3 is 13 residues. The CDR3 protein is CASLAATFNEQFF. CDR3 sequence (DNA): TGTGCCTCCCTAGCGGCGACCTTCAATGAGCAGTTCTTC.

The V and J genes are TRBV10-3 and TRBJ2-7, with TRBD2 matching over 11 bases. V lost 3 bases and J lost 0; bases outside the gene matches: 7. Germline V gives CDR1 ENHRY, CDR2 SYGVKD. This CDR3 is 17 amino acids long. CDR3 residues: CAISDPGGTSGSYEQYF. The DNA of the CDR3 is TGTGCCATCAGTGATCCCGGGGGGACTAGCGGCTCCTACGAGCAGTACTTC.

This clonotype was seen only a few times. The rearrangement uses TRBV15 and TRBJ1-5; D perhaps matches TRBD1 (5 bases). The CDR3 is 17 residues long. CDR1 LNHNV and CDR2 YYDKDF come from the germline V gene (reference sequence). Between the trimmed V and J ends, which lost 1 base and 1 base, there was a span of 14 bases. CDR3 amino acids: CATSRGGVGQSNQPQHF. CDR3 nucleotides: TGTGCCACCAGCAGAGGGGGGGTCGGGCAAAGCAATCAGCCCCAGCATTTT.

In this sample, this clonotype turned up once. The chain recombines TRBV24-1 with TRBJ2-1, with D tentatively TRBD2 (5 bases). V lost 4 bases to trimming and J lost 7 bases, with 16 bases between them. This CDR3 is built from 15 residues. Per the germline V gene, CDR1 is KGHDR and CDR2 is SFDVKD. The CDR3 loop is CATSDPGLPGNEQFF. The DNA of the CDR3 is TGTGCCACCAGTGACCCAGGACTCCCGGGGAATGAGCAGTTCTTC.

This sequence joins TRBV12-3 or TRBV12-4 and TRBJ1-6; no clear D. CDR3 length equals 16 residues. The V end was cut by 7 bases, the J end by 8 bases, with 21 bases between. The CDR3 loop reads CASTLAGSVYDSPLHF. DNA for the CDR3: TGTGCCAGCACCCTAGCGGGATCTGTCTACGATTCACCCCTCCACTTT.

This clonotype was observed at least ten times. The chain employs TRBV10-1 and TRBJ1-2; D possibly corresponds to TRBD1 (6 bases). This CDR3 comprises 13 residues. Germline lookup yields CDR1 WNHNN and CDR2 SYGVQD (reference sequence). The V end lost 7 bases, the J end lost 8 bases, and 17 bases lay between the germline ends. CDR3 in amino acids: CASTVKERGGYTF. The CDR3 DNA is TGCGCCAGCACCGTCAAAGAGAGGGGGGGCTACACCTTC.

The V gene is TRBV6-6, the J gene TRBJ2-1; the D is unclear. Germline V gives CDR1 MNHNY, CDR2 SVGAGI (reference sequence). CDR3 length: 13 residues. V was trimmed by 6 bases and J by 7 bases, leaving 13 bases between them. The CDR3 sequence is CASSAPIGNEQFF. CDR3 nucleotide sequence: TGTGCCAGCAGCGCCCCAATCGGTAATGAGCAGTTCTTC.

CDR3 in amino acids: CASHSRWDTEAFF. The CDR3 region has the DNA TGTGCCAGTCACAGCCGGTGGGACACTGAAGCTTTCTTT. The chain has TRBV19 and TRBJ1-1; D gene uncertain. Trimming removed 8 bases from V and 3 bases from J, with 13 bases in between. Germline V gives CDR1 LNHDA, CDR2 SQIVND (reference sequence). The CDR3 extends over 13 amino acids.

This clonotype has a count of ten or more. This chain connects TRBV7-9 to TRBJ2-7, with D unresolved. Trimming stripped 4 bases from V and 1 base from J, with 20 bases between. Per the germline V gene, CDR1 is SEHNR and CDR2 is FQNEAQ (reference sequence). CDR3 length equals 17 residues. The CDR3 here is CASSSTRAEPISYEQYF. DNA of the CDR3: TGTGCCAGCAGCTCTACAAGGGCGGAACCAATATCCTACGAGCAGTACTTC.

This clonotype has ten or more counts. This rearrangement joins TRBV29-1 to TRBJ1-5; possibly TRBD1 for D (5 bases). The CDR3 totals 13 residues. The germline CDR1 and CDR2 sequences are SQVTM and ANQGSEA. The V end was cut by 4 bases, the J end by 7 bases, with 14 bases between. The CDR3 DNA follows: TGCAGCGTTGGAAGCAGGGCTGACCAGCCCCAGCATTTT. Translated: CSVGSRADQPQHF.

The chain employs TRBV7-6 and TRBJ2-5; D gene unclear. The V end lost 3 bases, the J end lost 5 bases, and 10 bases lay between the germline ends. This CDR3 spans 13 amino acids. The germline CDR1 and CDR2 sequences are SGHVS and FNYEAQ. Written as DNA, the CDR3 is TGTGCCAGCAGCTTTCTGGTTCGGGAGACCCAGTACTTC. Translated, it gives CASSFLVRETQYF.